Included here is one T cell receptor beta chain sequence, with context. Its antigen is not known. These data are taken from a study of OX40 agonist ivuxolimab in advanced cancers. Across the whole study: Patients were dosed with the agonistic anti-OX40 (CD134) antibody ivuxolimab. Enrolled patients in dose escalation had cancers that were hepatocellular carcinoma, melanoma, renal cell or head and neck cancer. General study findings and limits: Specificity for antigen went undetermined in the expanded peripheral T cells. Clonal expansion from baseline to week 6 occurred in both CD4+ and CD8+ T cells.

The data were produced by immunoSEQ multiplex PCR, yet TCRdb's version contains in-frame clones alone and is incomplete. The data contain more than 55,000 clones, roughly 78% of them singletons. Germline V lookup: CDR1 KGHSH, CDR2 LQKENI. This CDR3 is 14 amino acids long. V was trimmed by 5 bases and J by 1 base, leaving 11 bases between them. This chain uses TRBV18 with TRBJ1-2; D may be TRBD1 (5 bases). The sample consisted of CD4+ or CD8+ T cells sorted from blood, taken in a trial of the OX40 agonist ivuxolimab. This clonotype was sampled from an adult with an advanced solid tumor such as melanoma, head and neck, liver or kidney cancer. Written as DNA, the CDR3 is TGTGCCAGCTCATCCCAGACAGTTAACTATGGCTACACCTTC. This sequence encodes CASSSQTVNYGYTF.